This T cell receptor beta chain was found in a study of T-cell reconstitution after alpha-beta-depleted transplantation in children. This sample's TCRbeta library carried unique molecular identifier barcodes. TCRdb passed the PCR reads through MiXCR, listing each CDR3 protein once. The table records a few hundred thousand distinct CDR3 sequences, approximately 10% of them present only once. This CDR3 has 18 amino acids. The V gene lost 4 bases and the J gene lost 5 bases, with 26 bases spanning the gap. CDR1 LGHNA and CDR2 YSLEER come from the germline V gene. The material was PBMCs from the stem cell graft donor, obtained from the stem cell graft. This chain uses TRBV4-3 with TRBJ1-2; D remains ambiguous. The receptor was isolated from a human donor who donated a stem cell graft to a child with acute lymphoblastic leukemia. The DNA for the CDR3 is TGCGCCAGCAGCCCAAGCCGAGGGATCAGAGTCTCCCCGTATGGCTACACCTTC. The encoded protein is CASSPSRGIRVSPYGYTF.